The source of this T cell receptor (beta chain) is a study (dated by TCRdb to between 2016 and 2019). Study-level background: Human CD8+ TCR repertoires recognizing immunodominant viral antigens were characterized by means of sequence and structural analyses. Findings and caveats that apply to the study as a whole: The CD8+ TCR repertoires specific to different immunodominant viral antigens were reported to be highly diverse and distinct from one another.

CDR1 and CDR2, per the germline V gene, are KGHSH and LQKENI. Germline trimming amounts to 2 bases on V and 2 bases on J, with 2 as the count of junction bases outside the gene matches. The CDR3 contains 15 residues, cysteine and phenylalanine counted. The read is trimmed to its CDR3 DNA, 45 bases read in frame from base 1. The sample was run on an Illumina HiSeq 2500. TCRdb redid the processing of the public reads, applying fastp at Q25 and MiXCR, and retained in-frame beta chains. Every entry covers one CDR3 protein and lists the most common genes and DNA from its rows. This sample's table has entries for some 20 distinct CDR3 sequences. This clonotype qualifies as hyperexpanded (1% or more). Its antigen is currently not known. No clone much larger than this one lies a single base away; base qualities are absent.

Input material: CD8+ T cells (not recorded whether cultured). This clonotype was sampled from a male donor. The chain was built from TRBV18 and TRBJ2-2, with TRBD1 matching 7 junction bases. The DNA reads TGTGCCAGCTCACCAACAGGGGACAACACCGGGGAGCTGTTTTTT. Its product reads: CASSPTGDNTGELFF.